These 15 T cell receptor beta chains were all obtained from the same sample, sequenced in a study of blood T cell repertoires in COVID-19. The data were produced by immunoSEQ multiplex PCR, yet TCRdb's version contains in-frame clones alone and is incomplete. The sample holds more than 55,000 clones, about 93% seen once. The specimen sequenced was peripheral blood. Receptor source: an elderly man with acute or convalescent COVID-19.

The gene calls are TRBV3-1 (or the pseudogene TRBV3-2) and TRBJ2-2, with D unclear. There are 13 residues in the CDR3. V was trimmed by 6 bases and J by 5 bases, leaving 10 bases between them. Germline assignment: CDR1 LGHDT and CDR2 YNNKEL (reference sequence). Written as DNA, the CDR3 is TGTGCCAGCAGGAGCGTTTTGACCGGGGAGCTGTTTTTT. This gives the protein CASRSVLTGELFF.

This chain links TRBV4-2 with TRBJ2-1; no firm D call. The CDR3 runs to 18 residues. The germline CDR1 and CDR2 sequences are LGHNA and YNFKEQ. V was pared by 0 bases and J by 0 bases, with 15 bases between. CDR3 region: CASSQESLGLSSYNEQFF. For the CDR3, the DNA is TGTGCCAGCAGCCAAGAGTCTCTGGGCCTAAGCTCCTACAATGAGCAGTTCTTC.

This chain links TRBV10-1 with TRBJ2-2; D is uncertain. Germline V gene lookup returns CDR1 WNHNN and CDR2 SYGVQD (reference sequence). The ends were cut back, 1 base at V and 6 bases at J, with 9 bases in the middle. The CDR3 is 14 amino acids. CDR3 bases: TGCGCCAGCAGTGAGTTTTATCCGGCCGGGGAGCTGTTTTTT. It encodes CASSEFYPAGELFF.

CDR3 bases: TGTGCCAGCAGCTTCAAAGGGGGAATGAACACTGAAGCTTTCTTT. Protein: CASSFKGGMNTEAFF. The J gene is TRBJ1-1, the V gene TRBV11-2; D is perhaps TRBD1 (6 bases). Between the trimmed V and J ends, which lost 3 bases and 0 bases, there was a span of 11 bases. In germline, CDR1 is SGHAT, CDR2 FQNNGV. CDR3 length equals 15 residues.

This chain connects TRBV9 to TRBJ1-4; 7 bases are a match to TRBD1. This CDR3 spans 16 amino acids. V dropped 2 bases and J dropped 3; count of bases not matched to a gene: 7. CDR1 SGDLS and CDR2 YYNGEE come from the germline V gene. In DNA, the CDR3 is TGTGCCAGCAGCGTTATCTCCGGGACAGCTAATGAAAAACTGTTTTTT. Translating it yields CASSVISGTANEKLFF.

J is TRBJ2-7 and V is TRBV5-1; 9 nucleotides agree with TRBD1. Germline loops: CDR1 SGHRS, CDR2 YFSETQ. The V and J ends lost 4 bases and 5 bases, in that order; junction bases with no gene match: 7. The length of the CDR3 is 14 residues. The CDR3 DNA is TGCGCCAGCAGCGGGACAGGGCTAGTTGACGAGCAGTACTTC. Translation: CASSGTGLVDEQYF.

The V and J genes are TRBV19 and TRBJ1-6, with 10 bases matching TRBD1. The length of the CDR3 is 19 residues. CDR1 is LNHDA, CDR2 SQIVND, per germline (reference sequence). Trimming cost V 2 bases and J 0 bases; bases outside gene matches: 7. The CDR3 here is CASSIPGQGGSSYNSPLHF. CDR3 coding DNA: TGTGCCAGTAGTATACCCGGACAGGGGGGTAGCTCCTATAATTCACCCCTCCACTTT. Complete variable domain (other parts from reference TRBV19 and TRBJ1-6): DGGITQSPKYLFRKEGQNVTLSCEQNLNHDAMYWYRQDPGQGLRLIYYSQIVNDFQKGDIAEGYSVSREKKESFPLTVTSAQKNPTAFYLCASSIPGQGGSSYNSPLHFGNGTRLTVT.

The CDR3 sequence is CASSTDRAQDQYF. DNA of the CDR3: TGTGCCAGCAGTACCGACAGAGCCCAGGACCAGTACTTC. The J gene is TRBJ2-5, the V gene TRBV12-3 or TRBV12-4; TRBD1 is a possible D gene (5 bases). The CDR3 is 13 amino acids. V lost 5 bases and J 10 bases, leaving 17 bases between the germline ends.

The chain recombines TRBV11-2 with TRBJ1-1; D unresolved. With 0 bases removed from V and 2 bases from J, the gap between germline ends came to 13 bases. The CDR3 is 16 residues long. Germline V gene sequence: CDR1 SGHAT, CDR2 FQNNGV. The CDR3 DNA sequence: TGTGCCAGCAGCTTAGAAGGTGGAGCGATAAACACTGAAGCTTTCTTT. Amino acids: CASSLEGGAINTEAFF.

The chain carries TRBV21-1 and TRBJ1-2. TRBV21-1 is an annotated pseudogene. This CDR3 has 19 amino acids. The CDR3 DNA reads TGTGCCAGCAGCCCCAACCGGGGGGGGAAGAGTTTACCCAACTATGGCTACACCTTC. Its protein product is CASSPNRGGKSLPNYGYTF.

The chain recombines TRBV29-1 with TRBJ1-1, with TRBD1 matching 7 bases. Germline loops: CDR1 SQVTM, CDR2 ANQGSEA. CDR3 length equals 13 residues. Trimming removed 7 bases from V and 1 base from J; junction bases left unmatched: 6. CDR3 amino acids: CSAQGGGNTEAFF. CDR3 in DNA: TGCAGCGCCCAGGGGGGAGGGAACACTGAAGCTTTCTTT.

This clone showed up just once. This rearrangement joins TRBV28 to TRBJ1-1, with unresolved D. From germline, CDR1 is MDHEN and CDR2 SYDVKM. V was shortened by 6 bases and J by 4 bases, with 15 bases between the two germline ends. This CDR3 comprises 14 residues. The CDR3 reads CASSPAGRSTEAFF. The CDR3 DNA reads as TGTGCCAGCAGCCCTGCGGGTAGGAGCACTGAAGCTTTCTTT.

The chain carries TRBV9 and TRBJ1-1; 8 bases line up with TRBD1. Germline CDR1 SGDLS, CDR2 YYNGEE. CDR3 length equals 17 residues. V shed 4 bases, J shed 1 base, and the junction held 12 bases outside the gene matches. CDR3 bases: TGTGCCAGCAGCCCGCGTCCCGGGACAGGTTCGAACACTGAAGCTTTCTTT. This encodes CASSPRPGTGSNTEAFF.

This rearrangement joins TRBV15 to TRBJ2-7, with 11 bases aligning to TRBD1. Germline V lookup: CDR1 LNHNV, CDR2 YYDKDF (reference sequence). With V trimmed by 2 bases and J by 3 bases, 6 bases remained unmatched. The CDR3 length is 16 residues. In nucleotides, the CDR3 is TGTGCCACCAGCAGAAGAACCGGGACAGGGGGCTACGAGCAGTACTTC. Its protein is CATSRRTGTGGYEQYF.

This CDR3 reads CASSLGEGGTDTQYF. The CDR3 bases are TGTGCCAGCAGCTTAGGCGAGGGGGGCACAGATACGCAGTATTTT. V and J are TRBV7-9 and TRBJ2-3, with D perhaps TRBD1 (6 bases). CDR1 and CDR2 (germline): SEHNR, FQNEAQ (reference sequence). The CDR3 totals 15 residues. V lost 1 base and J 1 base, leaving 9 bases between the germline ends.